Sequencing of this TCR beta chain was carried out in a study of identical twins (TCRdb year 2016). With regard to the full study: To test whether fetal clonotypes persist, this study deep-sequenced TCR alpha and beta repertoires from monozygotic twins, from unrelated adults of various ages, and from cord blood. To rule out contamination, the twin experiments were replicated at different times with different library preparation protocols. The paper's findings and limits, for the study overall: Zero-insertion analyses could be partly confounded by invariant T cells such as MAIT and iNKT, though diverse VJ usage argued against such confounding for most clonotypes. Excess twin sharing in beta out-of-frame sequences was weaker because fewer shared sequences lowered the signal-to-noise ratio. Out-of-frame TCR alpha sharing in monozygotic twins was systematically underestimated by recombination models, whereas sharing between unrelated individuals was in agreement with the recombination models. Because the same donors could not be followed over many years, conclusions were based on cross-sectional statistical analysis. Fewer insertions were carried by abundant cord blood beta clonotypes; a weaker similar trend was observed in young adult naive repertoires, while no such trend was observed in memory repertoires. Compared with coincidental sharing between unrelated individuals, out-of-frame TCR alpha sequences shared between twins showed an excess of sequences with low generation probability.

All donors were healthy Caucasians. The twin cohort comprised three pairs of female monozygotic twins, all aged roughly 18 to 29 years. The RNA used for TCR libraries was isolated from peripheral blood mononuclear cells. CDR1 and CDR2, looked up from the germline V gene, are LGHNA and YSLEER. Including cysteine and phenylalanine, the CDR3 has 16 amino acids. The only DNA kept is the CDR3, 48 bases in frame from the first base. V drops 0 bases and J drops 5 bases, leaving 16 bases in between. In this sample, this clonotype turned up many times. Its antigen is still unknown. Base qualities are not recorded, but no much larger clone differs from it by a single base. The receptor library was made with 5' RACE. The data were produced on an Illumina HiSeq 2000. A universal primer binding site was added through template switching, and the final cDNA carried a unique molecular identifier so that TCR cDNA molecules could be counted accurately. Specific primers in the conserved constant-segment region were used to synthesize first-strand cDNA for TCR alpha and beta chains. To control for contamination, every cDNA library carried two barcodes: a SMART-Mk sample barcode plus Illumina barcodes. TruSeq adapter sequences, together with Illumina sample barcodes, were added in two successive PCR steps. The Illumina HiSeq platform was used with custom primers to sequence TCR alpha and beta cDNA libraries. As for the original processing: Unique molecular identifiers were extracted from raw reads with MiGEC, and CDR3 positions were determined with MiXCR. For each individual, recombination models were inferred using an EM algorithm with the repgenHMM and IGoR tools. The analysis of shared clonotypes was done with the tcR package in R, with sharing normalized by the product of cloneset sizes. To study raw recombination without the effects of thymic and clonal selection, out-of-frame nonproductive sequences were analyzed. The public reads were run again by TCRdb, first through fastp at Q25 and then through MiXCR, and only productive beta chains were kept. Each CDR3 protein appears once, grouped with its most common genes and DNA. Clone size and V and J calls follow TCRdb, not the original study. The sample table holds a few hundred thousand distinct CDR3 sequences, of which roughly 9.9% were seen once. The ten largest account for approximately 3.2% of the sample.

This sample also appeared in a second study, on yellow fever vaccine responses in identical twins. The second study also describes: According to the authors, in identical twins the way T cells responded to vaccination appeared partly convergent and partly personalized. The study precisely tracked vaccine-responding T cell clones in identical twins.

Recombination linked TRBV4-3 to TRBJ2-5, with TRBD2 tentatively as D gene (6 bases match). Sequences were obtained from PBMCs. The TCR sequence derives from a woman between 18 and 29 years old in good health. CDR3 protein: CASSQDWQGGGETQYF. The DNA sequence is TGCGCCAGCAGCCAAGATTGGCAGGGTGGGGGGGAGACCCAGTACTTC.